One sample yielded the 25 T cell receptor beta chains listed below, sequenced in a study of vaccination effects on CD4 cells after COVID-19. Their antigen targets remain unknown. Upon completion of more than eight days in culture, CD4+ T cells were isolated. Profiling relied on immunoSEQ multiplex PCR, and the TCRdb table lists in-frame clones only, not all of them. The data hold tens of thousands of clones, with 55% to 75% observed a single time. Sequences were derived from CD4+ T cells from PBMCs cultured without peptide, sampled before COVID-19 vaccination. Source of these receptors: a human donor who received a COVID-19 vaccine.

The chain couples TRBV28 to TRBJ2-7; D unresolved. Germline-derived CDR1 and CDR2 are MDHEN and SYDVKM. This CDR3 spans 14 amino acids. Trimming took off 10 bases at V and 7 bases at J, with 23 bases between the two ends. The CDR3 spells CATERPRLPGEQYF. CDR3 sequence (DNA): TGTGCCACCGAAAGGCCCAGGCTGCCCGGTGAGCAGTACTTC.

The CDR3: CASSLGIYYEQYF. CDR3 bases: TGTGCCAGCAGTCTAGGGATCTACTACGAGCAGTACTTC. The V and J genes are TRBV6-5 and TRBJ2-7, with D uncertain. CDR3 length: 13 amino acids. The germline gives CDR1 MNHEY, CDR2 SVGAGI. V lost 5 bases and J lost 3, with 11 bases in between.

V usage is TRBV10-3 and J usage is TRBJ2-1; a weak D match, TRBD1 (6 bases). Trimming pared 1 base from V and 9 bases from J, leaving 10 bases between. Germline CDR1 and CDR2: ENHRY and SYGVKD. This CDR3 spans 13 amino acids. CDR3 protein: CAISEFGGSEQFF. DNA of the CDR3: TGTGCCATCAGTGAGTTTGGGGGCAGTGAGCAGTTCTTC.

This chain joins TRBV29-1 and TRBJ2-1; D is possibly TRBD2 (5 bases). Trimming left V 5 bases short and J 8 bases short, with 13 bases between. The CDR3 is 12 residues long. Per germline, CDR1 SQVTM and CDR2 ANQGSEA. This chain's CDR3 is CSVRRGWDEQFF. The CDR3 DNA reads TGCAGCGTTCGTCGAGGGTGGGATGAGCAGTTCTTC.

CDR3 region: CASSRGGGSYEQYF. The CDR3 region has the DNA TGTGCCAGCAGCCGGGGGGGCGGCTCCTACGAGCAGTACTTC. The rearrangement joins TRBV5-5 to TRBJ2-7; TRBD2 matches at 8 bases. This CDR3 region has 14 residues. The junction had 3 bases not matched to a gene; V was cut back by 4 bases and J by 0 bases. From germline, CDR1 is SGHKS and CDR2 YYEKEE (reference sequence). Full variable domain (outside the CDR3, taken from reference TRBV5-5 and TRBJ2-7): DAGVTQSPTHLIKTRGQQVTLRCSPISGHKSVSWYQQVLGQGPQFIFQYYEKEERGRGNFPDRFSARQFPNYSSELNVNALLLGDSALYLCASSRGGGSYEQYFGPGTRLTVT.

V usage is TRBV30 and J usage is TRBJ1-5; D not resolved. Trimming removed 3 bases from V and 1 base from J, with 7 bases in between. This CDR3 comprises 13 residues. Germline V gives CDR1 GTSNPN, CDR2 SVGIG (reference sequence). The chain's CDR3 is CAWSLGSNQPQHF. In nucleotides, the CDR3 is TGTGCCTGGAGCTTAGGCAGCAATCAGCCCCAGCATTTT.

J is TRBJ2-5 and V is TRBV7-8; 8 bases are shared with TRBD2. The CDR3 runs to 14 residues. With V trimmed by 5 bases and J by 6 bases, 8 bases remained unmatched. In germline, CDR1 is SGHVS, CDR2 FQNEAQ. CDR3 loop: CASSLDRGGKTQYF. CDR3 in DNA: TGTGCCAGCAGCCTAGACCGGGGGGGAAAGACCCAGTACTTC.

This chain connects TRBV11-2 to TRBJ2-2; D gene unclear. The CDR3 length is 15 residues. V shed 7 bases and J shed 4 bases, with 16 bases lying between them. Germline V CDR1 and CDR2: SGHAT, FQNNGV. This chain's CDR3 is CASTPYGVGTGELFF. The CDR3 DNA reads as TGTGCCAGCACCCCCTATGGAGTAGGCACCGGGGAGCTGTTTTTT.

V usage is TRBV2 and J usage is TRBJ1-5; D is ambiguous. CDR1 and CDR2 from the germline V gene are SNHLY and FYNNEI. Trimming pared 6 bases from V and 3 bases from J, leaving 9 bases between. The length of the CDR3 is 13 residues. The CDR3, as DNA: TGTGCCAGCAGCGGCACCGTCAATCAGCCCCAGCATTTT. This codes for CASSGTVNQPQHF.

The gene calls are TRBV7-9 and TRBJ2-7, with 9 bases aligning to TRBD2. The V and J ends lost 1 base and 5 bases, in that order; junction bases with no gene match: 6. The CDR3 extends over 15 amino acids. Germline values: CDR1 SEHNR, CDR2 FQNEAQ (reference sequence). CDR3 sequence (DNA): TGTGCCAGCAGCTTAGGGGGGGCTAGCGGGAACGAGCAGTACTTC. It codes for CASSLGGASGNEQYF.

CDR3 region: CAISAGPVRTDTQYF. DNA of the CDR3: TGTGCCATCAGTGCCGGACCGGTCCGGACGGATACGCAGTATTTT. V usage is TRBV10-3 and J usage is TRBJ2-3; D gene uncertain. V lost 4 bases and J 6 bases, leaving 17 bases between the germline ends. CDR3 length equals 15 residues. Germline V CDR1 and CDR2: ENHRY, SYGVKD.

V and J are TRBV5-8 and TRBJ1-2, with TRBD1 matching over 7 bases. Germline CDR1 and CDR2: SGHTS and YDEGEE. This CDR3 spans 14 amino acids. The J segment lost 8 bases and the V segment lost 4 bases, leaving 11 bases of the junction unmatched. CDR3 sequence reads: CASSPGRGLGGYTF. The CDR3, as DNA: TGTGCCAGCAGCCCCGGTAGGGGGCTAGGGGGCTACACCTTC.

This clone was observed a handful of times. As DNA, the CDR3 is TGTGCCAGCAGCTCACGGAGGGAAAACTATGGCTACACCTTC. Its protein is CASSSRRENYGYTF. J is TRBJ1-2 and V is TRBV7-9; no definite D call. With 4 bases removed from V and 2 bases from J, the gap between germline ends came to 11 bases. Germline loops: CDR1 SEHNR, CDR2 FQNEAQ (reference sequence). The CDR3 extends over 14 amino acids.

The gene calls are TRBV5-8 and TRBJ2-5; 13 nucleotides agree with TRBD2. Germline CDR1 SGHTS, CDR2 YDEGEE. CDR3 size: 18 residues. The V gene end was trimmed by 4 bases and the J gene end by 2 bases; junction bases not matched to a gene: 11. The CDR3 sequence: CASSPRTSGSGGQETQYF. The CDR3 DNA follows: TGTGCCAGCAGCCCCAGGACTAGCGGGAGCGGGGGGCAAGAGACCCAGTACTTC.

This chain links TRBV9 with TRBJ2-3; D may be TRBD1 or TRBD2 (6 bases each). The germline V gene has CDR1 SGDLS and CDR2 YYNGEE. Between the trimmed V and J ends, which lost 3 bases and 4 bases, there was a span of 15 bases. The CDR3 sequence is 15 residues long. The DNA of the CDR3 is TGTGCCAGCAGCGCGAGGGGGGTCGGTCCAGATACGCAGTATTTT. Protein: CASSARGVGPDTQYF.

CDR3 protein: CASSPPSGRYNEQFF. The DNA of the CDR3 is TGCGCCAGCAGCCCCCCTAGCGGGAGGTACAATGAGCAGTTCTTC. V is TRBV5-1 and J is TRBJ2-1; TRBD2 matches 11 bases. CDR3 length: 15 residues. Germline-derived CDR1 and CDR2 are SGHRS and YFSETQ. Trimming at V came to 4 bases and at J to 4 bases, leaving 4 bases not matched to a gene.

J is TRBJ2-7 and V is TRBV18; 10 bases align to TRBD1. The germline CDR1 and CDR2 sequences are KGHSH and LQKENI. The CDR3 totals 13 residues. Trimming removed 8 bases from V and 4 bases from J; junction bases left unmatched: 5. The CDR3 sequence: CASKTGQGYEQYF. Here the CDR3 DNA reads TGTGCCAGCAAAACGGGACAGGGGTACGAGCAGTACTTC.

The CDR3 sequence: CASSSAGSTQPQHF. The CDR3 bases are TGTGCCAGCAGTTCAGCAGGGTCGACTCAGCCCCAGCATTTT. This chain connects TRBV27 to TRBJ1-5; a possible D gene is TRBD1 (5 bases). The CDR3 has 14 residues. V was pared by 4 bases and J by 6 bases, with 13 bases between. CDR1 and CDR2 from the germline V gene are MNHEY and SMNVEV (reference sequence).

A single count supports this clone. The chain recombines TRBV18 with TRBJ1-1; D gene unclear. Germline CDR1 KGHSH, CDR2 LQKENI. The CDR3 runs 15 residues. Trimming removed 3 bases at V and 5 bases at J, with 16 bases between. The CDR3 loop is CASSPGAGAFTEAFF. CDR3 coding DNA: TGTGCCAGCTCACCCGGCGCAGGCGCATTTACTGAAGCTTTCTTT.

The gene calls are TRBV3-1 (or the pseudogene TRBV3-2) and TRBJ2-2; 10 bases are a match to TRBD2. With 4 bases clipped from V and 6 bases from J, the junction kept 2 bases outside the gene matches. The CDR3 consists of 14 residues. Germline CDR1 is LGHDT and CDR2 is YNNKEL (reference sequence). For the CDR3, the DNA is TGTGCCAGCAGCCCAAGCGGGGGGGCCGGGGAGCTGTTTTTT. The encoded protein is CASSPSGGAGELFF.

V gene TRBV19 combines with J gene TRBJ2-2, with 10 bases matching TRBD1. CDR1 and CDR2 from the germline V gene are LNHDA and SQIVND (reference sequence). With V trimmed by 8 bases and J by 3 bases, 6 bases remained unmatched. The CDR3 consists of 15 residues. CDR3 DNA sequence: TGTGCCAGTGAGGACAGGGGGACATACACCGGGGAGCTGTTTTTT. Residues: CASEDRGTYTGELFF.

The chain carries TRBV28 and TRBJ1-4; a possible D gene is TRBD1 (5 bases). The V gene's germline CDR1 is MDHEN and CDR2 SYDVKM. Trimming took 6 bases from V and 10 from J, leaving 12 bases between them. The CDR3 contains 12 residues. The CDR3 loop is CASSAWGSKLFF. The CDR3 DNA is TGTGCCAGCAGCGCGTGGGGGTCAAAACTGTTTTTT.

CDR3 in amino acids: CASSLVPSGAQETQYF. For the CDR3, the DNA is TGCGCCAGCAGCTTGGTGCCTAGCGGGGCCCAAGAGACCCAGTACTTC. The chain couples TRBV5-1 to TRBJ2-5; 9 positions agree with TRBD2. J lost 1 base, V lost 0 bases, and 4 bases had no gene match. The CDR3 length is 16 residues. Looked up from germline, CDR1 is SGHRS and CDR2 is YFSETQ.

This clone was observed a few times. The chain has TRBV18 and TRBJ2-1; D gene ambiguous. The CDR3 runs to 14 residues. Germline CDR1 is KGHSH and CDR2 is LQKENI. The V gene lost 6 bases and the J gene lost 5 bases, with 14 bases spanning the gap. This CDR3 reads CASSPDNPDNEQFF. CDR3 bases: TGTGCCAGCTCTCCCGACAACCCGGACAATGAGCAGTTCTTC.

This clone was counted a few times. The V call is TRBV4-2, the J call TRBJ2-4; 8 bases align to TRBD2. The CDR3 totals 16 residues. The trim removed 0 bases at V and 1 base at J, leaving 2 bases unmatched. CDR1 LGHNA and CDR2 YNFKEQ come from the germline V gene. The CDR3 loop is CASSQDPSGAKNIQYF. CDR3 DNA: TGTGCCAGCAGCCAAGATCCTAGCGGGGCCAAAAACATTCAGTACTTC.